In this sample, the clone carrying this T cell receptor (beta chain) turned up a few times. The antigen is undetermined. Compared with germline, one end of the junction differs, possibly owing to a read error. The sample is drawn from a study of molecular identifiers for immune sequencing clone quantification. Study-wide findings and caveats: Clones exceeding 20 RNA copies carried over 99% of effector molecules but under 1% of naive-cell molecules.

One entry per CDR3 protein, called by TCRdb with MiXCR from the PCR reads. The repertoire consists of about 54,000 distinct CDR3 sequences, with 20% to 25% occurring once and the leading ten covering under 2%. CDR3 length: 14 residues. The V gene's germline CDR1 is GTSNPN and CDR2 SVGIG (reference sequence). The specimen sequenced was naive CD8+ T cells from blood, with Jurkat cell RNA spiked in. Subset meaning: FACS-sorted CD8+CD4-CCR7+CD45RA+ naive T cells. The chain carries TRBV30 and TRBJ2-7; 9 bases are a match to TRBD1. The TCR sequence derives from a human donor in good health. Some libraries in this study had Jurkat cell RNA spiked in. CDR3: CAWSVGTGLYAQYF. CDR3 coding DNA: TGTGCCTGGAGTGTCGGGACAGGGCTATACGCGCAGTACTTC.